This T cell receptor (beta chain) was sequenced for a study of T cells in Graves' hyperthyroidism and ophthalmopathy. At least ten counts were recorded for this clonotype. TCR beta CDR3 regions were amplified from RNA. HTBI primers were used for first-round RT-PCR of the TCR CDR3. TCRdb itself ran the multiplex PCR reads through MiXCR, one entry per CDR3 protein. Of 400,000 to 500,000 distinct CDR3 sequences listed, about 15% were seen once; the top ten hold less than 20%. Germline V lookup: CDR1 SGHDN, CDR2 FVKESK. This CDR3 has 16 residues. The V end was cut by 3 bases, the J end by 4 bases, with 17 bases between.

The specimen sequenced was blood. V gene TRBV14 combines with J gene TRBJ2-3; D remains unclear. The TCR originated in a woman between 18 and 29 years old with Graves' hyperthyroidism. The CDR3 region is CASSQEESARADTQYF. The CDR3 nucleotides are TGTGCCAGCAGCCAGGAAGAGTCGGCCCGCGCAGATACGCAGTATTTT.